The 8 T cell receptor beta chains reported below all come from one sample, sequenced in a study of PD-1 blockade in classical Hodgkin lymphoma. Profiling relied on immunoSEQ multiplex PCR, and the TCRdb table lists in-frame clones only, not all of them. Of under 60,000 clones listed, around 72% are singletons. Every patient was affected by relapse after autologous stem cell transplantation, while exposure to brentuximab vedotin was not uniform. The sample in question was peripheral blood mononuclear cells (PBMCs), obtained at baseline. These receptors were obtained from a human donor with classical Hodgkin lymphoma.

The chain carries TRBV19 and TRBJ1-2; D unresolved. Per the germline V gene, CDR1 is LNHDA and CDR2 is SQIVND (reference sequence). This CDR3 spans 14 amino acids. V was pared by 0 bases and J by 6 bases, with 11 bases between. The CDR3: CASSIEGPPNGYTF. CDR3 coding DNA: TGTGCCAGTAGTATAGAAGGGCCGCCTAATGGCTACACCTTC. The entire variable domain, with the rest obtained from reference TRBV19 and TRBJ1-2, is as follows: DGGITQSPKYLFRKEGQNVTLSCEQNLNHDAMYWYRQDPGQGLRLIYYSQIVNDFQKGDIAEGYSVSREKKESFPLTVTSAQKNPTAFYLCASSIEGPPNGYTFGSGTRLTVV.

The chain recombines TRBV11-3 with TRBJ2-7; D may be TRBD2 (5 bases). The germline V gene encodes CDR1 SGHNT and CDR2 YENEEA. The CDR3 totals 14 residues. The ends were cut back, 4 bases at V and 2 bases at J, with 12 bases in the middle. The chain's CDR3 is CASSSLGRTYEQYF. The CDR3 nucleotides are TGTGCCAGCAGCTCCCTTGGGAGAACCTACGAGCAGTACTTC.

The CDR3 loop reads CASSLGPVGNTIYF. The DNA of the CDR3 is TGTGCCAGCAGTTTAGGCCCGGTTGGAAACACCATATATTTT. This chain uses TRBV6-5 with TRBJ1-3; D is uncertain. Germline V CDR1 and CDR2: MNHEY, SVGAGI. The CDR3 consists of 14 residues. Trimming pared 4 bases from V and 3 bases from J, leaving 10 bases between.

The chain has TRBV7-8 and TRBJ2-2; D possibly matches TRBD1 or TRBD2 (5 bases each). The V gene lost 5 bases and the J gene lost 4 bases, with 11 bases spanning the gap. The CDR3 runs to 14 residues. The V gene's germline CDR1 is SGHVS and CDR2 FQNEAQ. CDR3 in DNA: TGTGCCAGCAGCCAGGCTGGGGGCACCGGGGAGCTGTTTTTT. It codes for CASSQAGGTGELFF.

On this clone itself: Different DNA sequences within this sample yield the same CDR3. The V call is TRBV4-2, the J call TRBJ2-5, with TRBD2 as a possible D gene (6 bases). Germline CDR1 reads LGHNA; CDR2 reads YNFKEQ. Trimming left V 1 base short and J 5 bases short, with 8 bases between. This CDR3 is 13 amino acids long. CDR3 bases: TGTGCCAGCAGCCAAGGACTAGGCGAGACCCAGTACTTC. Translating gives CASSQGLGETQYF.

The genes are TRBV6-6 and TRBJ1-4, with D unresolved. V lost 0 bases, J lost 6 bases, and 2 bases lay in between. Germline CDR1 MNHNY, CDR2 SVGAGI (reference sequence). The CDR3 extends over 12 amino acids. In DNA form, the CDR3 reads TGTGCCAGCAGTTACTCGGATGAAAAACTGTTTTTT. Residues: CASSYSDEKLFF.

V gene TRBV11-2 combines with J gene TRBJ1-1; perhaps TRBD1 as D (5 bases). Germline CDR1 and CDR2: SGHAT and FQNNGV. The CDR3 loop spans 17 amino acids. V dropped 4 bases and J dropped 1 base, with 19 bases sitting between them. CDR3 amino acids: CASSSPRGGIWNTEAFF. The CDR3, as DNA: TGTGCCAGCAGCTCTCCCCGGGGCGGGATTTGGAACACTGAAGCTTTCTTT.

This sequence joins TRBV4-1 and TRBJ2-7; D tentatively reads TRBD1 or TRBD2 (7 bases each). In germline, CDR1 is MGHRA, CDR2 YSYEKL. The CDR3 is made up of 16 amino acids. The V and J ends lost 4 bases and 6 bases respectively, with 22 bases between them. The CDR3 here is CASSLPGGGSSGEQYF. The CDR3 bases are TGCGCCAGCAGCCTCCCAGGGGGGGGTTCGTCAGGCGAGCAGTACTTC.